This T cell receptor beta chain was sequenced in a study of blood T cell repertoires in COVID-19 (TCRdb year 2020). A note on the overall study: Collaborator samples came from the United States, Italy and Spain and covered acute and convalescent phases of COVID-19. The material from the prospective study consisted of cDNA or gDNA derived from T cells, B-cell-depleted T cells, or PBMCs. Deeply sampled blood TCRbeta repertoires from subjects exposed to, actively infected with, or recovered from COVID-19 were included in the dataset. The repertoires were released in a freely available public database intended as a resource for research on the immune response to SARS-CoV-2. The samples were drawn from two sources: the first 160 participants of the ongoing ImmuneRACE study, and 1,254 subjects contributed by 6 global collaborators. Sample metadata almost always included a de-identified subject ID, COVID-19 status, age in years and sex. Where HLA class I and class II types were available, the types were taken from metadata supplied by the sample provider, not from assay-based typing. Beyond this particular receptor, the publication reports: Clinical and demographic metadata were provided uncurated, with the amount varying by source and participant.

TCRbeta CDR3 regions were amplified from genomic DNA using the immunoSEQ Assay, a bias-controlled multiplex PCR. Processing in the source paper ran as follows. The number of nucleated cells in each sample was estimated by amplification of reference gene primers within the assay. Sequence reads were collapsed and filtered to measure the absolute abundance of every unique TCRbeta CDR3 rearrangement. For each sample, productive Simpson clonality was calculated as the square root of Simpson's diversity index over productive rearrangements. The clones in this table, taken by TCRdb from immuneACCESS, are in-frame only. Not every clone is retained; where verified, under half of the shortfall comes from an unresolved V gene, and the cause of the rest is unknown. V, J and clone size are taken as reported in that table, and D and trimming were inferred from the DNA itself. The sample contains 450,000 or so clones, 90% of them found a single time. The leading ten clones occupy roughly 0.66% of the sample.

The CDR3 numbers 18 residues from cysteine through phenylalanine. The CDR3 DNA has 54 bases and is translated from base 1. CDR1 and CDR2 are read off the germline V gene as SGHVT and SQSDAQ. Germline trimming amounts to 3 bases on V and 0 bases on J, with 11 as the count of junction bases outside the gene matches. Enrolling through a virtual design, the prospective study's participants ranged in age from roughly 18 to 90 years and lived across some 23 United States geographic areas. In the prospective study, cohorts were assigned on the basis of participant-reported clinical history obtained from a screening survey and a study questionnaire. ImmuneRACE Cohort 3 recovered participants were defined by two consecutive negative NP/OP PCR tests, healthcare professional clearance, or symptom resolution. In the prospective study, mobile phlebotomists collected whole blood, serum and a nasopharyngeal or oropharyngeal swab from each participant. Over a roughly 2-month period, participants in the prospective study had the option of providing additional blood draws and questionnaires. Blood samples from the prospective study were shipped frozen or at room temperature prior to DNA extraction.

Remarks on this clone: Its antigen is unknown. It has no much larger one-base neighbor in the sample; base qualities were not kept.

The rearranged segments are TRBV7-4 and TRBJ1-5; a stretch of 7 junction bases matches TRBD1. The specimen sequenced was PBMCs or T cells enriched from blood (not recorded which). The sequence came from a man between 18 and 35 years old who had recovered from COVID-19. The nucleotide sequence reads TGTGCCAGCAGCTTCCGGGACAGCGAAACCAATAGCAATCAGCCCCAGCATTTT. Its translation reads: CASSFRDSETNSNQPQHF. With the rest looked up from the reference TRBV7-4 and TRBJ1-5 genes rather than sequenced, the full variable domain is GAGVSQSPRYKVAKRGRDVALRCDSISGHVTLYWYRQTLGQGSEVLTYSQSDAQRDKSGRPSGRFSAERPERSVSTLKIQRTEQGDSAVYLCASSFRDSETNSNQPQHFGDGTRLSIL.